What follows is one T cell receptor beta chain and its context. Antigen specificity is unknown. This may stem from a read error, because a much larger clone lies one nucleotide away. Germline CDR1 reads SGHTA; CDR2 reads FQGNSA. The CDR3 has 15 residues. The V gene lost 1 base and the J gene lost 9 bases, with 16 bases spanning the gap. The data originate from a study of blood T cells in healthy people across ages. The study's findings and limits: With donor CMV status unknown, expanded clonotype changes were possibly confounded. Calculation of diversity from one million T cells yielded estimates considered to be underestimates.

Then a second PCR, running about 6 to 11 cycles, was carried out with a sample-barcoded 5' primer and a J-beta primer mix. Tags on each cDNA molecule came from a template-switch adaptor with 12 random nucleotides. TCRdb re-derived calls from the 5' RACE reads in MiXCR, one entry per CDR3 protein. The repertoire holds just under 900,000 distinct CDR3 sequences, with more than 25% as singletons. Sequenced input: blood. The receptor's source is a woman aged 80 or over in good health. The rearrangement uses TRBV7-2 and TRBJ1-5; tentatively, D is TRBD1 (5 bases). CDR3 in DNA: TGTGCCAGCAGCTTAGATCCGGGGCGCGGTCGGCCCCAGCATTTT. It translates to CASSLDPGRGRPQHF.